The T cell receptor beta chain described here comes from a study of T cells after yellow fever vaccination. This CDR3 has 13 residues. V was pared by 0 bases and J by 0 bases, with 6 bases between. CDR1 is DFQATT and CDR2 is SNEGSKA in the germline V gene (reference sequence). Study-wide results and caveats: Researchers noted that a small share of clonotypes showed up in both CD4 and CD8 compartments.

TCRdb independently ran MiXCR on the 5' RACE reads; one entry per CDR3 protein. The sample comprises a few hundred thousand distinct CDR3 sequences, roughly 20% of which are singletons, and roughly a sixth rests with the top ten. This clonotype has a handful of counts. What it recognizes is unknown. This TCR was sampled from a man between 18 and 29 years old who received the YFV17D yellow fever vaccine. The sequencing used PBMCs, collected before the yellow fever booster vaccination. The chain joins TRBV20-1 to TRBJ2-7, with D hard to call. The CDR3 spells CSARDAPSYEQYV. The CDR3, as DNA: TGCAGTGCTAGAGACGCCCCCTCCTACGAGCAGTACGTC.